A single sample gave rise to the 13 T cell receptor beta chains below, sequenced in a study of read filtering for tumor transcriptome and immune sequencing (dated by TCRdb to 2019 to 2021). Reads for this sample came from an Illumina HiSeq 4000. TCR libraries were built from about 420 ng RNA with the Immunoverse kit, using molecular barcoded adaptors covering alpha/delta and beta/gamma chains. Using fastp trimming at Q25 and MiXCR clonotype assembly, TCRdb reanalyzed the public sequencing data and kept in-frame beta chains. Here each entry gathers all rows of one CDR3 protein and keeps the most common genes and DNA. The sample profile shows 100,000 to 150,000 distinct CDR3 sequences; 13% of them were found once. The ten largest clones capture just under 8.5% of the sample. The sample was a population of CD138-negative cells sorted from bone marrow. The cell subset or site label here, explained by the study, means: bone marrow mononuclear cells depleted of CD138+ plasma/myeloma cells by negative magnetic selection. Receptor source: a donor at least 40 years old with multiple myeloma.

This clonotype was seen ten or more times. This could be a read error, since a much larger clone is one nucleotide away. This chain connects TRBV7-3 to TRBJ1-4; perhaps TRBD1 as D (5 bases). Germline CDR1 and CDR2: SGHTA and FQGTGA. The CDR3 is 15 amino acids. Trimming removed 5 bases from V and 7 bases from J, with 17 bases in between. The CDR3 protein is CASSVRPGTGEKLFF. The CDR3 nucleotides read TGTGCCAGCAGCGTACGACCCGGGACGGGTGAAAAACTGTTTTTT.

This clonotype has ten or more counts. CDR3 loop: CASSPRVAGGRNTIYF. The CDR3 DNA is TGTGCCAGCAGCCCGCGAGTGGCAGGGGGCCGGAACACCATATATTTT. The J gene is TRBJ1-3, the V gene TRBV11-2; TRBD1 matches 8 bases. The CDR3 has 16 amino acids. The V and J ends lost 5 bases and 7 bases, in that order; junction bases with no gene match: 13. Germline CDR1 is SGHAT and CDR2 is FQNNGV.

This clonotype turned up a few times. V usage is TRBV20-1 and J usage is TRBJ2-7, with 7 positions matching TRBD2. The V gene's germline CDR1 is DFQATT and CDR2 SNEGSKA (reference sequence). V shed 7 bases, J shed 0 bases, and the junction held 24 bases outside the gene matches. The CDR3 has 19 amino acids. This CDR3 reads CSVSRRGQLSGLSSYEQYF. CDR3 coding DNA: TGCAGTGTTAGCCGTCGTGGGCAACTATCGGGACTAAGCTCCTACGAGCAGTACTTC.

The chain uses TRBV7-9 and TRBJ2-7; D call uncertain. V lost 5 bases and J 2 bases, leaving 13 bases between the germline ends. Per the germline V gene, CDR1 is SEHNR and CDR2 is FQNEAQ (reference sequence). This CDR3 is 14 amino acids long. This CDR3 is CASSMTHPPYEQYF. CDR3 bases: TGTGCCAGCAGCATGACCCACCCCCCCTACGAGCAGTACTTC.

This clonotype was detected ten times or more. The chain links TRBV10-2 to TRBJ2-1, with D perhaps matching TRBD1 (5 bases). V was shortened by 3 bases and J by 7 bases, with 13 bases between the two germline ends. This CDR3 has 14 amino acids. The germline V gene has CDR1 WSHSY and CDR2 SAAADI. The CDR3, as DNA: TGCGCCAGCAGTGATACCAGGGTCCCAAATGAGCAGTTCTTC. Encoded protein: CASSDTRVPNEQFF.

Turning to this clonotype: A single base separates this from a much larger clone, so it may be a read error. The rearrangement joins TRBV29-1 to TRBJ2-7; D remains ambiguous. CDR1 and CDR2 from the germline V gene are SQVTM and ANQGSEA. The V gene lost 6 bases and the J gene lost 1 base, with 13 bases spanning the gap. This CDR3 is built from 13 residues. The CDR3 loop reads CSVSEGFSYEQYF. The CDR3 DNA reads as TGCAGCGTCTCGGAAGGATTTTCCTACGAGCAGTACTTC.

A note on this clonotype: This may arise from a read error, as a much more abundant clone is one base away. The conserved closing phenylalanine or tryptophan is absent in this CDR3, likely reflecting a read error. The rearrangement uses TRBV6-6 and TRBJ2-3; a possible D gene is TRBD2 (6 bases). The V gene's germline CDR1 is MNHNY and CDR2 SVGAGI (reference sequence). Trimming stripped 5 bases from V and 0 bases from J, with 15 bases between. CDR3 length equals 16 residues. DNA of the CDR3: TGTGCCAGCAGTATCCGAACTAGCCCCAGCACAGATACGCAGTATTTA. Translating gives CASSIRTSPSTDTQYL.

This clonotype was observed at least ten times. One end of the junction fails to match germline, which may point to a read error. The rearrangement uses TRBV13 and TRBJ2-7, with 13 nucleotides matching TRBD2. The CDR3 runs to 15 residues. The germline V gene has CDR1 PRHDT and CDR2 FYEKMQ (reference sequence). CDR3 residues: CASSLGLAGVNEQYF. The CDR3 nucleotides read TGTGCCAGCAGCCTAGGACTAGCGGGGGTCAACGAGCAGTACTTC.

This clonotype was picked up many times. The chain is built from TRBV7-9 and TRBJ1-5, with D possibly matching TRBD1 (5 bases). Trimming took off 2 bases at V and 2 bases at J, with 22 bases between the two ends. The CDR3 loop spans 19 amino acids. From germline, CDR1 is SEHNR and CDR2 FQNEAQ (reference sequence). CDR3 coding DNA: TGTGCCAGCAGCTTAAGATTTTTCCCGGCCAGGGCTCGCAATCAGCCCCAGCATTTT. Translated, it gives CASSLRFFPARARNQPQHF. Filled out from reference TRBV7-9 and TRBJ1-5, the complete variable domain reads DTGVSQNPRHKITKRGQNVTFRCDPISEHNRLYWYRQTLGQGPEFLTYFQNEAQLEKSRLLSDRFSAERPKGSFSTLEIQRTEQGDSAMYLCASSLRFFPARARNQPQHFGDGTRLSIL.

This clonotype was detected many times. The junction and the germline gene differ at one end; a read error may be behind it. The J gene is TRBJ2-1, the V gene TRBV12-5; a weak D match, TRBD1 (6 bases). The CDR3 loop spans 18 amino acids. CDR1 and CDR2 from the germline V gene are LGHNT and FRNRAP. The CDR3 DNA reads TGTGCTAGTGGTTTGGTTTGGCGACAGGCAACCGATTGGGATGAGCAATTCTTC. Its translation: CASGLVWRQATDWDEQFF. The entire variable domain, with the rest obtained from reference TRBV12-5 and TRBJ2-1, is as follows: DARVTQTPRHKVTEMGQEVTMRCQPILGHNTVFWYRQTMMQGLELLAYFRNRAPLDDSGMPKDRFSAEMPDATLATLKIQPSEPRDSAVYFCASGLVWRQATDWDEQFFGPGTRLTVL.

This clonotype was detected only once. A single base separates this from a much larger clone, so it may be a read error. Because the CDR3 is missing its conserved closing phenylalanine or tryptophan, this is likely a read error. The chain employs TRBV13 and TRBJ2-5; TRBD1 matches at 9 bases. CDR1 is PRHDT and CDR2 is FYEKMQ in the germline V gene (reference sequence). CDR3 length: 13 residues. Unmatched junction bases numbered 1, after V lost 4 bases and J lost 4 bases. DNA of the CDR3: TGTGCCAGCAGCTCGACAGGGGGAGAGACCCAGTACTAC. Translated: CASSSTGGETQYY.

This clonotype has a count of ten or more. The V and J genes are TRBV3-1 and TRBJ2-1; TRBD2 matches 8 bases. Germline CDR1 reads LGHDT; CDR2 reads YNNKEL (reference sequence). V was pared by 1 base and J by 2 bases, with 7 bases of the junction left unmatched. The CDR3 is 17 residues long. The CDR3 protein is CASSQAAAGVTYNEQFF. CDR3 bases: TGTGCCAGCAGCCAAGCGGCAGCGGGGGTTACCTACAATGAGCAGTTCTTC.

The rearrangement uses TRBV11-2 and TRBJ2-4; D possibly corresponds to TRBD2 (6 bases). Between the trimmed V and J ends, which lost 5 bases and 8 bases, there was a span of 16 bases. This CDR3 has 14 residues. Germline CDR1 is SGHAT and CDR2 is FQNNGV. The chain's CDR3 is CASSVGLRRDIQYF. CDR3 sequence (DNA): TGTGCCAGCAGCGTGGGACTCCGCAGGGACATTCAGTACTTC.